This T cell receptor (beta chain) stems from a study of T cell responses to AZD1222 COVID-19 vaccine. Notes on the study in general: Following two doses of AZD1222, Spike-specific TCR breadth and depth rose. Clonal diversity was possibly underestimated; the donors were predominantly white British and more often female. Baseline seropositivity characterized only a handful of AZD1222 recipients.

The repertoire was sequenced with immunoSEQ multiplex PCR; TCRdb's copy has only in-frame clones and lacks some. This table holds about 180,000 clones, 88% found once. Samples with a second dose at about 4 or about 12 weeks were pooled together. As regards this clone: Its antigen is undetermined.

V was cut by 8 bases and J by 4 bases, with 18 bases left in between. This CDR3 spans 14 amino acids. CDR1 is MDHEN, CDR2 SYDVKM, per germline. Source: peripheral blood, taken 28 days after the second AZD1222 dose. The V and J genes are TRBV28 and TRBJ2-7; possibly TRBD2 for D (7 bases). This sequence was found in an adult who received the AZD1222 COVID-19 vaccine. The CDR3 loop is CASGGGPGSYEQYF. DNA for the CDR3: TGTGCCAGCGGCGGGGGCCCCGGCTCATACGAGCAGTACTTC.